Ten or more counts support the clone carrying this T cell receptor beta chain. Its cognate antigen is unknown. The sample comes from a study of naive and memory T cell subsets. The beta constant-region primer was an equimolar mix of two oligonucleotides covering TRBC1 and TRBC2. The ligated cDNA underwent four PCR rounds using SP2 and nested alpha and beta constant-region primers. Via MiXCR, TCRdb re-called the UMI-ligation and nested PCR reads, giving one row per CDR3 protein. The table records roughly 83,000 distinct CDR3 sequences, about 10% of them present only once. V was cut by 4 bases and J by 0 bases, with 9 bases left in between. This CDR3 has 14 amino acids. Germline-derived CDR1 and CDR2 are LGHNA and YSLEER. Findings and limits, study-wide: Naive repertoires, especially CD8, held a few larger clonotypes, possibly memory cells re-expressing CD45RA. Each distinct alpha or beta sequence counts as one clonotype.

CD8 T cells were positively selected from what remained after CD4 positive selection. Cells stained for CD3, CD4, CD8, CD45RA and CD27 were sorted into four subsets. The sequence was obtained from a human donor in good health. The sequenced material came from naive CD4+ T cells from blood. The chain carries TRBV4-3 and TRBJ1-1, with D uncertain. The CDR3 region is CASSLRQMNTEAFF. CDR3 coding DNA: TGCGCCAGCAGCCTCCGGCAGATGAACACTGAAGCTTTCTTT.